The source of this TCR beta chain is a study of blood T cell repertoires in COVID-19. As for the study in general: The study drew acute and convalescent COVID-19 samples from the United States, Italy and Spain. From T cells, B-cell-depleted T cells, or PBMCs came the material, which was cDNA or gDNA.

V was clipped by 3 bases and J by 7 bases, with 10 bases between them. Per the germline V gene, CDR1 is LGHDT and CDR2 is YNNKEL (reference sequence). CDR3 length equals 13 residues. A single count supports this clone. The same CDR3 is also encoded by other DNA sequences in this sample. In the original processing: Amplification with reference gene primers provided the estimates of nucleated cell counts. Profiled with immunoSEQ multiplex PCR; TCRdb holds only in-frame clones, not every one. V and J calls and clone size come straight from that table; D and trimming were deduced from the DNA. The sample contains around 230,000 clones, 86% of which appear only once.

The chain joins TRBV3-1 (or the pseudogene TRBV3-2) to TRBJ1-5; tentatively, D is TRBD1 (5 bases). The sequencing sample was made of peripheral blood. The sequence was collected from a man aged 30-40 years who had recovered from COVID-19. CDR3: CASSQTPGQPQHF. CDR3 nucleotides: TGTGCCAGCAGCCAGACCCCAGGGCAGCCCCAGCATTTT.